Described below is a single TCR beta chain sequence and its context. What it binds is not known. 13 Jbeta primers and 60 Vbeta primers were used for the PCR. Assay used: immunoSEQ multiplex PCR; TCRdb lists only in-frame clones, some missing. Of over 150,000 clones in the sample, more than 70% were seen once. This record comes from a study of cytomegalovirus exposure and HLA in healthy donors. About the research overall: As released early, the data held 70 million to 95 million unique TCRs from HLA-typed donors.

Notes on the study in general: Reportedly, HLA-A and HLA-B alleles of most subjects were accurately predicted from TCR beta. TCR beta chain V- and J-gene trimming was linked, in a later analysis, to a missense variant in DCLRE1C.

The CDR3 covers 15 residues. Looked up from germline, CDR1 is LGHNA and CDR2 is YNFKEQ. Material: PBMCs. The rearrangement links TRBV4-2 to TRBJ2-5, with D perhaps TRBD2 (6 bases). The end of the DNA is better explained by TRBJ2-7, so the J call may be wrong. The TCR comes from a male donor in good health and CMV-seronegative. The CDR3 nucleotides read TGTGCCAGCAGCCAAGTCGTTAATAGCGGCTACGAGCAGTACTTC. This codes for CASSQVVNSGYEQYF.